The sequence of this TCR beta chain was determined in a study of graft-versus-host responses after intestinal transplantation (dated by TCRdb to the early 2020s). About the study as a whole: Multivisceral, liver-intestinal, or isolated intestinal transplants were received by the recipients. Every recipient was given anti-thymocyte globulin induction, followed by about three years of maintenance tacrolimus and steroids. After intestinal transplantation, graft-versus-host and host-versus-graft alloreactive T cell clones in the graft, circulation and bone marrow were tracked using bulk TCR-beta CDR3 sequencing. Alloreactive clones were identified by sequencing pre-transplant mixed lymphocyte reaction products and comparing these products with unstimulated pre-transplant donor and recipient T cells. Of the 20 to 30 intestinal transplant recipients enrolled in the cohort, one of whom was a retransplant, a few patients without pretransplant specimens were excluded. Donor T cell macrochimerism was defined as a peak of at least 4% donor T cells among recipient peripheral blood mononuclear cells. Rather than going through the commercial service, samples from a few later patients were sequenced in-house on an Illumina MiSeq and processed with MiXCR.

Note on this clone: Its antigen specificity is not known. The record has no base qualities; no much larger clone is one base away.

The method behind the library was the immunoSEQ multiplex PCR assay. For most patients, genomic DNA was isolated with the Qiagen DNeasy Blood and Tissue Kit and sent frozen to Adaptive Biotechnologies for TCR sequencing. For most patients, genomic DNA was subjected to high-throughput TCR-beta CDR3 sequencing by Adaptive Biotechnologies. The authors processed their data as follows. TCR sequencing data were retrieved from Adaptive's ImmunoSEQ software for some 19 patients, whereas three other patients were processed with MiXCR and VDJtools. To correct CD4 versus CD8 sorting errors, any sequence found in both subsets at a frequency ratio below 5:1 was removed. CDR3 nucleotide sequences shared by donor and recipient were removed because the origin of these sequences could not be assigned. At least 2-fold expansion over unstimulated cells and a minimum CFSE-low frequency of 0.002% (template counts) or 0.001% (read counts) were required for clones to be classified as alloreactive. Clones detected in sequenced pre-transplant spleen, lymph node, or MLR CFSE-low populations of the donor or recipient were defined as mappable. Cumulative frequency of alloreactive clones was calculated as a percentage of all sequences weighted by copy number. The clones in this table, taken by TCRdb from immuneACCESS, are in-frame only. Not every clone is retained; where verified, under half of the shortfall comes from an unresolved V gene, and the cause of the rest is unknown. Clone size and V and J calls were adopted from that table, with D and trimming inferred from the DNA. Within this sample are about 120,000 clones, with 85% to 95% of them counted one time only. The ten largest clones add up to over 2.5% of the sample.

Broader findings and caveats from the paper: The relatively low number and heterogeneity of intestinal transplant patients limited the conclusions. In patients with donor T cell macrochimerism, the allografts had high GvH to HvG T cell clonal ratios. GvH clones were detected in recipient bone marrow, and some of these GvH clones were observed earlier in ileal mucosa or blood, consistent with an intestinal mucosal origin. Early after transplant, declines in HvG clones were associated with peak levels of circulating GvH clones.

This sample's time point label indicates: cells obtained before transplantation from donor or recipient. CD3+CD4+ and CD3+CD8+ populations were FACS-sorted from unstimulated pre-transplant donor and recipient cells taken from spleen or lymph nodes. The cysteine opens and the phenylalanine closes a CDR3 of 13 amino acids. CDR3 DNA is the only sequence kept; it has 39 bases, read in frame from the first base. V drops 3 bases and J drops 1 base, leaving 7 bases in between. The germline V gene yields ENHRY for CDR1 and SYGVKD for CDR2. The sample here was unstimulated CD8+ T cells sorted from spleen or lymph node cells, taken before intestinal transplant. This clonotype was sampled from a human donor who received an intestinal transplant. The chain was built from TRBV10-3 and TRBJ2-7; TRBD1 is possibly the D segment (5 matching bases). CDR3 region: CAISDAGSYEQYF. The bases are TGTGCCATCAGTGATGCAGGGTCCTACGAGCAGTACTTC.